The next 24 T cell receptor beta chains were all read from a single sample in a study of cytomegalovirus exposure and HLA in healthy donors. A multiplex PCR was run with 60 Vbeta primers and 13 Jbeta primers. Sequencing used immunoSEQ multiplex PCR; TCRdb keeps in-frame clones, though not all of them. This table has about 200,000 clones, 82% appearing once. Sequencing used PBMCs. Every receptor here comes from a woman aged 45-60 years in good health and CMV-seropositive.

The genes are TRBV10-1 and TRBJ2-2; D may be TRBD1 (6 bases). The germline gives CDR1 WNHNN, CDR2 SYGVQD (reference sequence). The CDR3 contains 15 residues. The V and J ends lost 6 bases and 0 bases respectively, with 11 bases between them. This chain's CDR3 is CASSRTATNTGELFF. Written as DNA, the CDR3 is TGCGCCAGCAGCAGGACAGCCACGAACACCGGGGAGCTGTTTTTT.

The V gene is TRBV12-5, the J gene TRBJ2-1; D is perhaps TRBD1 (6 bases). Trimming left V 5 bases short and J 10 bases short, with 18 bases between. Germline CDR1 LGHNT, CDR2 FRNRAP. This CDR3 is 14 amino acids long. In DNA, the CDR3 is TGTGCTAGTGGTCCTGGGGGCGTTCACCCAGAGCAGTTCTTC. Protein: CASGPGGVHPEQFF.

V gene TRBV5-4 combines with J gene TRBJ1-2; possible D gene TRBD1, 5 bases. V was trimmed by 4 bases and J by 5 bases, leaving 15 bases between them. CDR3 size: 14 residues. The germline V gene has CDR1 SGHNT and CDR2 YYREEE (reference sequence). Written as DNA, the CDR3 is TGTGCCAGCAGCCCGGCGGGGACGCGGTATGGCTACACCTTC. It codes for CASSPAGTRYGYTF.

V usage is TRBV6-5 and J usage is TRBJ2-2, with D perhaps matching TRBD2 (5 bases). CDR1 and CDR2 from the germline V gene are MNHEY and SVGAGI. The CDR3 consists of 12 residues. The germline V and J ends were trimmed by 0 bases and 13 bases, with 9 bases remaining between them. The CDR3 sequence is CASSYSGSGLFF. In DNA form, the CDR3 reads TGTGCCAGCAGTTACTCAGGGAGTGGGCTGTTTTTT.

This chain links TRBV2 with TRBJ1-1, with a weak D call TRBD1 (6 bases). CDR3 length equals 12 residues. Germline assignment: CDR1 SNHLY and CDR2 FYNNEI. Trimming left V 5 bases short and J 5 bases short, with 9 bases between. DNA of the CDR3: TGTGCCAGCAGTCAGGGGTGGACTGAAGCTTTCTTT. Encoded protein: CASSQGWTEAFF.

As concerns this clone: One end of the junction varies from germline; a read error may be responsible. J is TRBJ1-3 and V is TRBV7-9; the D gene is possibly TRBD1 (5 bases). Germline-derived CDR1 and CDR2 are SEHNR and FQNEAQ (reference sequence). The CDR3 has 15 residues. This CDR3 reads CSSSLIRGAGNTIYF. CDR3 DNA: TGTTCCAGCAGCCTGATCCGGGGGGCTGGAAACACCATATATTTT.

This chain links TRBV6-5 with TRBJ2-1, with 8 bases aligning to TRBD1. The CDR3 has 13 residues. Germline V gene data show CDR1 as MNHEY and CDR2 as SVGAGI. With 6 bases clipped from V and 9 bases from J, the junction kept 7 bases outside the gene matches. The CDR3 is CASSPPGGSEQFF. The CDR3 nucleotides read TGTGCCAGCAGCCCCCCAGGGGGCAGTGAGCAGTTCTTC.

This clone was seen only a few times. CDR3 sequence reads: CASSERQGKNIQYF. CDR3 in DNA: TGTGCCAGCAGTGAAAGACAGGGTAAAAACATTCAGTACTTC. The rearrangement uses TRBV2 and TRBJ2-4, with 7 positions matching TRBD1. CDR1 is SNHLY, CDR2 FYNNEI, per germline. Trimming removed 2 bases from V and 4 bases from J; junction bases left unmatched: 2. CDR3 length: 14 residues.

V usage is TRBV7-9 and J usage is TRBJ1-1; 10 bases line up with TRBD1. Germline CDR1 SEHNR, CDR2 FQNEAQ (reference sequence). Trimming at V came to 1 base and at J to 6 bases, leaving 2 bases not matched to a gene. CDR3 size: 14 residues. The CDR3 spells CASSLGDRGAEAFF. CDR3 DNA: TGTGCCAGCAGCTTAGGGGACAGGGGTGCTGAAGCTTTCTTT.

V is TRBV7-2 and J is TRBJ2-1, with TRBD2 matching over 12 bases. CDR3 length: 15 residues. Germline V lookup: CDR1 SGHTA, CDR2 FQGNSA. Trimming at V came to 5 bases and at J to 9 bases, leaving 8 bases not matched to a gene. The CDR3: CASSPVLAGGGEQFF. CDR3 DNA: TGTGCCAGCAGCCCCGTTCTAGCGGGGGGGGGTGAGCAGTTCTTC.

V is TRBV10-3 and J is TRBJ2-1, with D possibly matching TRBD2 (6 bases). Germline V gene sequence: CDR1 ENHRY, CDR2 SYGVKD. V was trimmed by 10 bases and J by 6 bases, leaving 16 bases between them. The CDR3 length is 13 residues. CDR3: CATERGAGNEQFF. DNA for the CDR3: TGTGCCACCGAGAGGGGAGCGGGCAATGAGCAGTTCTTC.

The V gene is TRBV27, the J gene TRBJ2-5, with TRBD2 matching 12 bases. In germline, CDR1 is MNHEY, CDR2 SMNVEV (reference sequence). J lost 1 base, V lost 4 bases, and 4 bases had no gene match. The length of the CDR3 is 16 residues. CDR3 DNA sequence: TGTGCCAGCAGTTCACTAGCGGGGGGACGCCAAGAGACCCAGTACTTC. Amino acids: CASSSLAGGRQETQYF.

The V and J genes are TRBV19 and TRBJ2-6, with D possibly TRBD1 on 5 matching bases. Germline CDR1 is LNHDA and CDR2 is SQIVND (reference sequence). Trimming took 5 bases from V and 0 from J, leaving 11 bases between them. The CDR3 spans 16 residues. CDR3 region: CASSVQVLSGANVLTF. CDR3 nucleotide sequence: TGTGCCAGTAGTGTACAGGTTCTCTCTGGGGCCAACGTCCTGACTTTC.

Details on this clone: Other DNA sequences in the sample encode the same CDR3. This chain links TRBV6-1 with TRBJ2-7; 7 nucleotides line up with TRBD2. V shed 3 bases and J 2 bases; nucleotides not matched to a gene: 4. The CDR3 has 14 residues. Germline V gene sequence: CDR1 MNHNS, CDR2 SASEGT. The CDR3 region is CASSEGGGPYEQYF. In nucleotides, the CDR3 is TGTGCCAGCAGTGAGGGGGGGGGTCCCTACGAGCAGTACTTC.

CDR3 sequence reads: CASSRSNRDGAFF. The CDR3 nucleotides are TGCGCCAGCAGCCGGAGTAACAGGGACGGAGCTTTCTTT. This chain joins TRBV5-1 and TRBJ1-1; TRBD1 is a possible D gene (6 bases). The CDR3 totals 13 residues. Trimming pared 4 bases from V and 10 bases from J, leaving 17 bases between. CDR1 SGHRS and CDR2 YFSETQ come from the germline V gene.

This chain joins TRBV28 and TRBJ1-2; possibly TRBD1 for D (5 bases). Germline lookup yields CDR1 MDHEN and CDR2 SYDVKM. V was cut by 4 bases and J by 9 bases, with 12 bases left in between. The CDR3 is 12 residues long. The CDR3 DNA reads as TGTGCCAGCAGTTCGAGACAGTTGCGCTACACCTTC. It specifies CASSSRQLRYTF.

V gene TRBV5-1 combines with J gene TRBJ2-5; the D is unclear. The closer fit of TRBJ2-7 to the DNA end suggests the J call may be wrong. CDR1 and CDR2 from the germline V gene are SGHRS and YFSETQ. This CDR3 comprises 14 residues. CDR3 sequence (DNA): TGCGCCAGCAGCTTGGTTTCGGAGTCCTACGAGCAGTACTTC. The encoded protein is CASSLVSESYEQYF.

The chain couples TRBV7-2 to TRBJ1-2; D is possibly TRBD1 (6 bases). The CDR3 has 13 residues. In germline, CDR1 is SGHTA, CDR2 FQGNSA. Trimming left V 1 base short and J 10 bases short, with 13 bases between. The CDR3 DNA reads TGTGCCAGCAGCTTAGAGAGGGGGAGGGTCTACACCTTC. Translated, it gives CASSLERGRVYTF. Filled out from reference TRBV7-2 and TRBJ1-2, the complete variable domain reads GAGVSQSPSNKVTEKGKDVELRCDPISGHTALYWYRQSLGQGLEFLIYFQGNSAPDKSGLPSDRFSAERTGGSVSTLTIQRTQQEDSAVYLCASSLERGRVYTFGSGTRLTVV.

The rearrangement uses TRBV7-9 and TRBJ1-6; D may be TRBD1 (5 bases). There are 13 residues in the CDR3. The germline V gene encodes CDR1 SEHNR and CDR2 FQNEAQ (reference sequence). V shed 4 bases and J shed 11 bases, with 12 bases lying between them. The CDR3 DNA is TGTGCCAGCAGCTCAACAAAGGGGACACCCCTCCACTTT. Its translation is CASSSTKGTPLHF.

V and J are TRBV7-2 and TRBJ2-6; weak D call: TRBD2 (6 bases). From germline, CDR1 is SGHTA and CDR2 FQGNSA. The ends were cut back, 5 bases at V and 0 bases at J, with 20 bases in the middle. The CDR3 spans 19 residues. Here the CDR3 DNA reads TGTGCCAGCAGCCCACTAAGGGCGGGAAAGAACTCTGGGGCCAACGTCCTGACTTTC. Translated: CASSPLRAGKNSGANVLTF.

Points on this clone: Other DNA variants within this sample encode the same CDR3. The V gene is TRBV5-1, the J gene TRBJ2-7; TRBD1 might be the D (6 bases). With 0 bases removed from V and 0 bases from J, the gap between germline ends came to 10 bases. Looked up from germline, CDR1 is SGHRS and CDR2 is YFSETQ. There are 15 residues in the CDR3. The CDR3 DNA is TGCGCCAGCAGCTTGGGAACAGGGAGCTCCTACGAGCAGTACTTC. This gives the protein CASSLGTGSSYEQYF.

This chain links TRBV2 with TRBJ1-1; 7 bases fit TRBD1. Per the germline V gene, CDR1 is SNHLY and CDR2 is FYNNEI. V was pared by 5 bases and J by 1 base, with 4 bases of the junction left unmatched. The CDR3 length is 14 residues. CDR3 sequence: CASSYHRGNTEAFF. In nucleotides, the CDR3 is TGTGCCAGCAGTTACCACAGGGGGAACACTGAAGCTTTCTTT.

The chain has TRBV6-5 and TRBJ2-1, with 7 bases that match TRBD1. CDR3 length: 14 amino acids. The ends lost 6 bases at V and 4 bases at J; junction bases unmatched: 6. Germline V gene sequence: CDR1 MNHEY, CDR2 SVGAGI. This chain's CDR3 is CASSPGQSYNEQFF. The CDR3, as DNA: TGTGCCAGCAGCCCGGGACAGAGTTACAATGAGCAGTTCTTC.

The V and J genes are TRBV6-1 and TRBJ1-5; D perhaps matches TRBD1 (5 bases). V lost 3 bases and J 5 bases, leaving 11 bases between the germline ends. Per germline, CDR1 MNHNS and CDR2 SASEGT. The CDR3 covers 14 residues. CDR3 protein: CASSDSQEYQPQHF. The CDR3 region has the DNA TGTGCCAGCAGTGACTCACAGGAATATCAGCCCCAGCATTTT.